One sample yielded the 13 T cell receptor beta chains listed below, sequenced in a study of T-cell memory formation after mild COVID-19. Using its own MiXCR run on the 5' RACE reads, TCRdb lists one record per CDR3 protein. The sample has around 510,000 distinct CDR3 sequences, less than 25% seen once; the top ten hold approximately 8.4%. Sequenced sample: PBMCs or a T cell subset sorted from them (not recorded which). The receptors shown here come from an adult woman who had mild COVID-19 (a few samples of this study predate the infection). Cell type and time point are not known.

This clonotype occurred a few times. V is TRBV24-1 and J is TRBJ2-3; D not certain. CDR1 and CDR2 from the germline V gene are KGHDR and SFDVKD. The V gene lost 7 bases and the J gene lost 2 bases, with 15 bases spanning the gap. The CDR3 covers 15 residues. The CDR3 loop is CATSREPGTTDTQYF. The CDR3 DNA reads as TGTGCCACCAGCCGCGAACCGGGCACCACAGATACGCAGTATTTT.

In this sample, this clonotype turned up many times. Relative to the germline gene, one junction end is altered; a read error may explain this. The chain has TRBV5-1 and TRBJ2-1, with 13 bases matching TRBD2. The length of the CDR3 is 14 residues. Germline CDR1 is SGHRS and CDR2 is YFSETQ. The chain's CDR3 is CASSPGLAGDEQFF. CDR3 in DNA: TGTGCCAGCTCACCCGGACTAGCGGGGGATGAGCAGTTCTTC.

J is TRBJ2-3 and V is TRBV25-1; 11 nucleotides line up with TRBD1. The germline CDR1 and CDR2 sequences are MGHDK and SYGVNS. J gave up 4 bases and V 1 base, and 4 bases lay outside the gene matches. The CDR3 spans 16 residues. In DNA, the CDR3 is TGTGCCAGCAGTGAATTGTGGGGACAGGGGGCAGATACGCAGTATTTT. Translating it yields CASSELWGQGADTQYF.

The chain employs TRBV30 and TRBJ1-2, with TRBD1 as a possible D gene (6 bases). Trimming left V 0 bases short and J 3 bases short, with 11 bases between. This CDR3 contains 14 residues. Germline lookup yields CDR1 GTSNPN and CDR2 SVGIG (reference sequence). CDR3 nucleotides: TGTGCCTGGAGTGTAACCGGACAGTACTATGGCTACACCTTC. Protein product: CAWSVTGQYYGYTF. Based on the CDR3 plus reference TRBV30 and TRBJ1-2, the full variable domain is SQTIHQWPATLVQPVGSPLSLECTVEGTSNPNLYWYRQAAGRGLQLLFYSVGIGQISSEVPQNLSASRPQDRQFILSSKKLLLSDSGFYLCAWSVTGQYYGYTFGSGTRLTVV.

This clonotype has more than one count but fewer than ten. The V and J genes are TRBV4-1 and TRBJ1-2, with a tentative D call TRBD1 (6 bases). Trimming took off 0 bases at V and 8 bases at J, with 13 bases between the two ends. CDR1 and CDR2 (germline): MGHRA, YSYEKL. The CDR3 covers 14 residues. The CDR3 DNA follows: TGCGCCAGCAGCCAAGATCAGGGGACCCGAGGCTACACCTTC. Amino acid sequence: CASSQDQGTRGYTF.

In this sample, this clonotype turned up a few times. The chain joins TRBV5-1 to TRBJ2-5; 9 bases are shared with TRBD1. The CDR3 totals 15 residues. The ends lost 1 base at V and 5 bases at J; junction bases unmatched: 6. Germline V CDR1 and CDR2: SGHRS, YFSETQ. CDR3 coding DNA: TGCGCCAGCAGCTTGACGGGACAGGGTAGGGAGACCCAGTACTTC. Its protein is CASSLTGQGRETQYF.

The chain combines TRBV20-1 with TRBJ2-7; 10 positions agree with TRBD2. Germline V lookup: CDR1 DFQATT, CDR2 SNEGSKA (reference sequence). Trimming at V came to 3 bases and at J to 2 bases, leaving 1 base not matched to a gene. The CDR3 is 13 amino acids. The CDR3, as DNA: TGCAGTGCTAGGGGGACTAGCGCCTACGAGCAGTACTTC. This encodes CSARGTSAYEQYF.

The chain has TRBV5-1 and TRBJ2-2; the match to TRBD1 covers 7 bases. V shed 3 bases, J shed 2 bases, and the junction held 1 base outside the gene matches. Germline-derived CDR1 and CDR2 are SGHRS and YFSETQ. The CDR3 length is 14 residues. This CDR3 is CASSWDSNTGELFF. DNA for the CDR3: TGCGCCAGCAGCTGGGACAGCAACACCGGGGAGCTGTTTTTT.

The rearrangement joins TRBV24-1 to TRBJ1-5; TRBD1 aligns across 8 bases. CDR1 is KGHDR and CDR2 is SFDVKD in the germline V gene. Germline trimming cut 5 bases from V and 6 bases from J; bases unmatched to any gene: 2. The CDR3 loop spans 13 amino acids. CDR3 sequence: CATSAQGGQPQHF. In DNA form, the CDR3 reads TGTGCCACCAGTGCACAGGGGGGTCAGCCCCAGCATTTT.

This clonotype was observed a few times. The chain carries TRBV12-3 or TRBV12-4 and TRBJ2-3; the match to TRBD2 covers 7 bases. The CDR3 is 14 residues long. V trimming: 3 bases; J trimming: 1 base; junction bases outside the gene matches: 1. This CDR3 reads CASSFGRRTDTQYF. The DNA of the CDR3 is TGTGCCAGCAGTTTCGGGAGGCGCACAGATACGCAGTATTTT.

This clonotype was counted between two and nine times. This chain links TRBV7-9 with TRBJ2-5, with 11 bases aligning to TRBD2. V lost 4 bases to trimming and J lost 3 bases; unmatched junction nucleotides: 4. There are 15 residues in the CDR3. From germline, CDR1 is SEHNR and CDR2 FQNEAQ (reference sequence). This chain's CDR3 is CASSSTTSGKETQYF. The CDR3 coding sequence is TGTGCCAGCAGCTCAACGACTAGCGGGAAAGAGACCCAGTACTTC.

V is TRBV2 and J is TRBJ1-2; TRBD1 aligns across 7 bases. The CDR3 consists of 13 residues. Per the germline V gene, CDR1 is SNHLY and CDR2 is FYNNEI. The ends lost 10 bases at V and 4 bases at J; junction bases unmatched: 9. CDR3: CATTTGLGYGYTF. In nucleotides, the CDR3 is TGTGCCACCACGACAGGGTTAGGCTATGGCTACACCTTC.

The CDR3 is CASSSGSGGNIYGYTF. For the CDR3, the DNA is TGTGCCAGCAGCTCCGGTTCAGGGGGAAATATCTATGGCTACACCTTC. The V and J genes are TRBV5-4 and TRBJ1-2; 7 bases line up with TRBD1. Looked up from germline, CDR1 is SGHNT and CDR2 is YYREEE (reference sequence). CDR3 length: 16 residues. The trim removed 3 bases at V and 4 bases at J, leaving 12 bases unmatched.